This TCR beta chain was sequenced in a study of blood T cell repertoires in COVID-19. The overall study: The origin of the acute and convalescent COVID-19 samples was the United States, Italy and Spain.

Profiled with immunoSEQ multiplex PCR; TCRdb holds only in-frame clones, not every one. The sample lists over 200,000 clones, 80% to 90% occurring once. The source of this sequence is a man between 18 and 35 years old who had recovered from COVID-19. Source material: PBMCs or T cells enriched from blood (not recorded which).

CDR3 coding DNA: TGTGCCAGCAGATCACCAAATAACAGGTACAATCAGCCCCAGCATTTT. Its translation: CASRSPNNRYNQPQHF. This chain links TRBV28 with TRBJ1-5; the D gene is possibly TRBD1 (5 bases). The V gene's germline CDR1 is MDHEN and CDR2 SYDVKM. The V end was cut by 6 bases, the J end by 3 bases, with 18 bases between. The CDR3 has 16 residues.